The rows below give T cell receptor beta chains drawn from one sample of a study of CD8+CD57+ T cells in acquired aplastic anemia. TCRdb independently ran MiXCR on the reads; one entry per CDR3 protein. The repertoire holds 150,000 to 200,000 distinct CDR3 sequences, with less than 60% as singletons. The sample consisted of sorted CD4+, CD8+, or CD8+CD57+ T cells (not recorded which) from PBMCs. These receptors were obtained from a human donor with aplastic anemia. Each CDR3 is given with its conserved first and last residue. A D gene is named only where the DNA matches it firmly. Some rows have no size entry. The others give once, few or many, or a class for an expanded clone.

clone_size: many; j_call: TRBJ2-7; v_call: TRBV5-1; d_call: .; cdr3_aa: CASSLGEYEQYF; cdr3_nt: TGCGCCAGCAGCTTGGGGGAGTACGAGCAGTACTTC
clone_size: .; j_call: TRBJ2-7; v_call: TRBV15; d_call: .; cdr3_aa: CATSRDRPIWTYEQYF; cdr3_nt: TGTGCCACCAGCAGAGATCGGCCGATCTGGACCTACGAGCAGTACTTC
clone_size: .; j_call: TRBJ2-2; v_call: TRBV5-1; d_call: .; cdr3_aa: CASSLAGRADGELFF; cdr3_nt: TGCGCCAGCAGCTTGGCGGGCAGGGCGGACGGGGAGCTGTTTTTT
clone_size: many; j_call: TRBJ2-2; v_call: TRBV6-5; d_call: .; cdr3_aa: CASSYGAGGAGELFF; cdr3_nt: TGTGCCAGCAGTTACGGGGCCGGTGGGGCCGGGGAGCTGTTTTTT
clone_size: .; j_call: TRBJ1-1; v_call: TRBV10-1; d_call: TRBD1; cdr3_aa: CASSEQRQGEAFF; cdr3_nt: TGCGCCAGCAGTGAGCAACGACAGGGTGAAGCTTTCTTT
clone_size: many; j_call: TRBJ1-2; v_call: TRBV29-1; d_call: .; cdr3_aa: CSVDAEGYTF; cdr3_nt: TGCAGCGTTGATGCCGAAGGCTACACCTTC
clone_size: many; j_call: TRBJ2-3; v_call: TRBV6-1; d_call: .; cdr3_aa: CASSPFFGASTDTQYF; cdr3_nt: TGTGCCAGCAGTCCCTTTTTCGGGGCCAGCACAGATACGCAGTATTTT
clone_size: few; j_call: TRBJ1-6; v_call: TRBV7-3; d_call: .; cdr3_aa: CASSLRQDNSPLHF; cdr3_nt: TGTGCCAGCAGCTTAAGGCAGGATAATTCACCCCTCCACTTT
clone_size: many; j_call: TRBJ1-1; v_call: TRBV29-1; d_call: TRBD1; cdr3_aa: CSVDRGTEAFF; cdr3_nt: TGCAGCGTGGACAGGGGCACTGAAGCTTTCTTT
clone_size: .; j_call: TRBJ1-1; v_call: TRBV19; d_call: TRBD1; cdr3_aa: CASRDRGDTEAFF; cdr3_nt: TGTGCCAGTCGGGACAGGGGGGACACTGAAGCTTTCTTT
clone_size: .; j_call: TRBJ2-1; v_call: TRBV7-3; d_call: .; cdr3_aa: CASSRAGGANNEQFF; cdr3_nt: TGTGCCAGCAGCCGGGCGGGTGGGGCAAACAATGAGCAGTTCTTC
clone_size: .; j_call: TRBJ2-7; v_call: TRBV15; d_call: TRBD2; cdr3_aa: CATSRTTSGNSYEQYF; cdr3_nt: TGTGCCACCAGCAGGACCACTAGCGGTAATTCCTACGAGCAGTACTTC
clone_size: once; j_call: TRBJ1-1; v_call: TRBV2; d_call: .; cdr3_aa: CASRSGRLNTEAFF; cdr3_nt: TGTGCCAGCAGGTCGGGACGATTAAATACTGAAGCTTTCTTT
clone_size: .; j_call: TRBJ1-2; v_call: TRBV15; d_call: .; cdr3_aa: CATSRDSRAGYTF; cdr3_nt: TGTGCCACCAGCAGGGATTCCAGGGCTGGCTACACCTTC
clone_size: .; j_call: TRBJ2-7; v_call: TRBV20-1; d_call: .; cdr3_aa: CSAPSGARQIF; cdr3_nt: TGCAGTGCCCCATCGGGCGCACGGCAGATTTTC
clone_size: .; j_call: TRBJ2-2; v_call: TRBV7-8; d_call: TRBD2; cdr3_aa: CASRAHAGGPNTGELFF; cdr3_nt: TGTGCCAGCAGGGCACACGCGGGAGGTCCGAACACCGGGGAGCTGTTTTTT
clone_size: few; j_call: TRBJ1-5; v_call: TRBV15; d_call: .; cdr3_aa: CATSRDHGPNQPQHF; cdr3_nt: TGTGCCACCAGCAGAGATCACGGTCCGAATCAGCCCCAGCATTTT
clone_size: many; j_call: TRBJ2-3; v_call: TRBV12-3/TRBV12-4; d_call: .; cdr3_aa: CASSPRLSASTDTQYF; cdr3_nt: TGTGCCAGCAGTCCCCGTTTGAGTGCTAGCACAGATACGCAGTATTTT
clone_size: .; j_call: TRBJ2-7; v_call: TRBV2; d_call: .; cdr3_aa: CASSEAWQREQYF; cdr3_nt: TGTGCCAGCAGTGAAGCGTGGCAGAGAGAGCAGTACTTC
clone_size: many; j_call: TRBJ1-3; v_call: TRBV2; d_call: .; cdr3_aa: CASSEASGYGNTIYF; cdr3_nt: TGTGCCAGCAGTGAAGCATCAGGGTACGGAAACACCATATATTTT
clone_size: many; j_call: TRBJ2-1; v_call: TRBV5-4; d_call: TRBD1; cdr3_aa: CASSSYDRDRDNEQFF; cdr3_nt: TGTGCCAGCAGCTCGTATGACCGGGACAGGGACAATGAGCAGTTCTTC
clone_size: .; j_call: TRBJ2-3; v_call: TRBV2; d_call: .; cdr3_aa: CASSDLANTDTQYF; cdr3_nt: TGTGCCAGCAGTGATTTAGCGAACACAGATACGCAGTATTTT
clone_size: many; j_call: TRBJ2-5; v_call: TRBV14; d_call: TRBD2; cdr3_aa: CASSQELLAGKQETQYF; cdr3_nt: TGTGCCAGCAGCCAAGAGTTGCTAGCGGGGAAACAAGAGACCCAGTACTTC
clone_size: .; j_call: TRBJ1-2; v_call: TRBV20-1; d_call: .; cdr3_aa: CSAKRGQGHLYGYTF; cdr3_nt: TGCAGTGCCAAACGGGGGCAGGGGCACCTCTATGGCTACACCTTC
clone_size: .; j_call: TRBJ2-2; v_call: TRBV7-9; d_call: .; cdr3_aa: CASSLVSGELFF; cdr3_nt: TGTGCCAGCAGCTTGGTCTCCGGGGAGCTGTTTTTT
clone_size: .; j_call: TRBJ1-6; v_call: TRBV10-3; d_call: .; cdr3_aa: CAISADSNNSPLHF; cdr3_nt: TGTGCCATCAGTGCGGACAGTAATAATTCACCCCTCCACTTT
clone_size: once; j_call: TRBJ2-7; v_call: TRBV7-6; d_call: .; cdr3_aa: CASSLATDGACEQYF; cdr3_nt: TGTGCCAGCAGCTTAGCTACAGACGGGGCCTGCGAGCAGTACTTC
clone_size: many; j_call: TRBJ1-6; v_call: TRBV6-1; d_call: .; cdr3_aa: CASSTDLGSPLHF; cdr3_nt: TGTGCCAGCAGTACGGACCTGGGTTCACCCCTCCACTTT
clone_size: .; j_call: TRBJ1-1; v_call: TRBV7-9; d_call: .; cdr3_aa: CASSQQENTEAFF; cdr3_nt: TGTGCCAGCAGCCAACAGGAGAACACTGAAGCTTTCTTT
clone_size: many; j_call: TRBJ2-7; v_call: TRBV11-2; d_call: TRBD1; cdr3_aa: CASSVRDRGKESYEQYF; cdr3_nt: TGTGCCAGCAGCGTCCGAGACAGGGGGAAAGAATCCTACGAGCAGTACTTC
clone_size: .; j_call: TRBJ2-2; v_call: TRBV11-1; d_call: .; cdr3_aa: CASSLRRCPHTGELFF; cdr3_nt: TGTGCCAGCAGCCTTAGGCGGTGTCCCCACACCGGGGAGCTGTTTTTT
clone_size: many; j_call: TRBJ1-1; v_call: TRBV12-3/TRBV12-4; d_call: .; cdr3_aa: CASSARTANTEAFF; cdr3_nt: TGTGCCAGCAGCGCCAGGACCGCTAACACTGAAGCTTTCTTT
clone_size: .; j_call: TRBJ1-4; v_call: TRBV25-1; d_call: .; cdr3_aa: CASSESPGRANEKLFF; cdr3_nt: TGTGCCAGCAGTGAGTCCCCGGGACGCGCTAATGAAAAACTGTTTTTT
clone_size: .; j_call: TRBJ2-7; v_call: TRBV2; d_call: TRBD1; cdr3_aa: CASRARQGPSSEQYF; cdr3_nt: TGTGCCAGCAGGGCACGACAGGGCCCCTCGAGCGAGCAGTACTTC
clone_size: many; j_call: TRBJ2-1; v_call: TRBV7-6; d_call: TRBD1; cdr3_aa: CASGTGPYNEQFF; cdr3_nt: TGTGCCAGCGGGACAGGCCCCTACAATGAGCAGTTCTTC
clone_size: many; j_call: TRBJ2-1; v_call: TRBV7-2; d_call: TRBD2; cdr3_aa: CASSSTSGRIFNNEQFF; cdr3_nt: TGTGCCAGCAGCTCGACTAGCGGGAGGATCTTTAACAATGAGCAGTTCTTC
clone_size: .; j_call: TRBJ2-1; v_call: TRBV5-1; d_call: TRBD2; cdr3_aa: CASSAASGRIYNEQFF; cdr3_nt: TGCGCCAGCAGTGCGGCTAGCGGAAGGATATACAATGAGCAGTTCTTC
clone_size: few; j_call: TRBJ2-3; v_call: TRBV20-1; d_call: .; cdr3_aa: CSARRDTQYF; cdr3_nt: TGCAGTGCTAGACGGGATACGCAGTATTTT
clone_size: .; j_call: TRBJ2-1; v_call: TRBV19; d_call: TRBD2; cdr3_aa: CASRRLAGVYNEQFF; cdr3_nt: TGTGCCAGTAGGCGACTAGCGGGGGTCTACAATGAGCAGTTCTTC
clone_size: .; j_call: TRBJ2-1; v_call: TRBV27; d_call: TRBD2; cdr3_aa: CASSSGGGVNEQFF; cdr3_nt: TGTGCCAGCAGTTCAGGCGGGGGAGTCAATGAGCAGTTCTTC
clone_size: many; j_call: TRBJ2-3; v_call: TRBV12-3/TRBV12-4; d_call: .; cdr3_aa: CASLPGLGSTDTQYF; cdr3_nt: TGTGCCAGCCTCCCGGGACTGGGGAGCACAGATACGCAGTATTTT
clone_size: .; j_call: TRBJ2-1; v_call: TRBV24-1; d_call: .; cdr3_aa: CATSDLRDPHNEQFF; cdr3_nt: TGTGCCACCAGTGATTTGCGGGACCCGCACAATGAGCAGTTCTTC
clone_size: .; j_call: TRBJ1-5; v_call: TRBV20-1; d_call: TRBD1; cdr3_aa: CSAQGQGASRQPQHF; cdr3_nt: TGCAGTGCCCAAGGACAGGGGGCGTCACGTCAGCCCCAGCATTTT
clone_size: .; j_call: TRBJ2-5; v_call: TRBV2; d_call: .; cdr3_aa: CASRGDPVLRYF; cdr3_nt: .
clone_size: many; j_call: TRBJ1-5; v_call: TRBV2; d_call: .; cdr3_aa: CASNGGNQLPQHF; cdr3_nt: TGTGCCAGCAACGGAGGGAATCAGTTGCCCCAGCATTTT
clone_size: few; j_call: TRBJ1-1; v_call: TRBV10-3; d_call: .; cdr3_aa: CAISYRGVNTEAFF; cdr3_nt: TGTGCCATCAGTTACCGGGGCGTGAACACTGAAGCTTTCTTT